This T cell receptor (beta chain) was recovered during a study of patients and donors after allogeneic stem cell transplantation. This clonotype was seen only once. TCRdb itself ran the RT-PCR reads through MiXCR, one entry per CDR3 protein. In the table there are about a million distinct CDR3 sequences, roughly 18% of which are singletons. Sequenced input: blood, either unsorted or a sorted T cell fraction (not recorded which). The clonotype originates from a human donor who was either an allogeneic HSCT recipient or a stem cell or donor lymphocyte infusion donor (not recorded which). It is not recorded whose cells these are; they may come from a transplant donor.

CDR3 sequence: CASSRTWDRPYNEQFF. In DNA, the CDR3 is TGTGCCAGCAGCCGTACCTGGGACCGCCCCTACAATGAGCAGTTCTTC. The chain recombines TRBV5-4 with TRBJ2-1; D may be TRBD1 or TRBD2 (5 bases each). V gave up 4 bases and J gave up 2 bases, with 16 bases separating them. Germline V lookup: CDR1 SGHNT, CDR2 YYREEE (reference sequence). The CDR3 spans 16 residues.